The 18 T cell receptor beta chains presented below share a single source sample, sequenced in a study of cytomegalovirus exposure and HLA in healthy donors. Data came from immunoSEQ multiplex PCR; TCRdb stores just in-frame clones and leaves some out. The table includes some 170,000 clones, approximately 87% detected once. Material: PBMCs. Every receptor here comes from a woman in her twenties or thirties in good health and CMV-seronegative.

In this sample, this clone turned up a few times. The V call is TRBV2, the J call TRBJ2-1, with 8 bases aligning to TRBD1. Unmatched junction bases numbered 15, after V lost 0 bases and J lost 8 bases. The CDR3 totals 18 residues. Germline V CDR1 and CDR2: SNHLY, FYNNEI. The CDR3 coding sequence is TGTGCCAGCAGTGAAGCGTGGGGGGACGGACAGGGCATGGATGAGCAGTTCTTC. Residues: CASSEAWGDGQGMDEQFF.

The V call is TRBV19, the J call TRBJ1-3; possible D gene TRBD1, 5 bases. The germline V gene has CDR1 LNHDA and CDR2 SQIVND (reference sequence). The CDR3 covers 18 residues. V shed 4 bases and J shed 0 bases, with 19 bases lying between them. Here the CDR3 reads CASSTKGRAAFSGNTIYF. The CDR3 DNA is TGTGCCAGTAGTACAAAGGGCAGGGCAGCCTTCTCTGGAAACACCATATATTTT.

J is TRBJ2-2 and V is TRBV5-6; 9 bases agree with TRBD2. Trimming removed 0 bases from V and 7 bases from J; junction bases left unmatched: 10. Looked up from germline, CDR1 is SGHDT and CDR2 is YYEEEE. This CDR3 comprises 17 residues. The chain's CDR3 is CASSLAAGLAGFGELFF. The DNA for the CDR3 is TGTGCCAGCAGCTTGGCTGCCGGGCTAGCGGGGTTCGGGGAGCTGTTTTTT.

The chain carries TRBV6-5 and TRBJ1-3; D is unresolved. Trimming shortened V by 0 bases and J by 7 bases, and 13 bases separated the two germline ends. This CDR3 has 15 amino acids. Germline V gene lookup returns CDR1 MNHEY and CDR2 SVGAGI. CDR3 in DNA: TGTGCCAGCAGTTACTCTTTTGGTTCCGCGAACACCATATATTTT. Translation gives CASSYSFGSANTIYF.

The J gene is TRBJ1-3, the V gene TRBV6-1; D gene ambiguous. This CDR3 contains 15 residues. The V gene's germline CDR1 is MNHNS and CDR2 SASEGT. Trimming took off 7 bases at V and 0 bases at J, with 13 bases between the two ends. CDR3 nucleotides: TGTGCCAGCATCGGGGAGGGCGACTCTGGAAACACCATATATTTT. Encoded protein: CASIGEGDSGNTIYF.

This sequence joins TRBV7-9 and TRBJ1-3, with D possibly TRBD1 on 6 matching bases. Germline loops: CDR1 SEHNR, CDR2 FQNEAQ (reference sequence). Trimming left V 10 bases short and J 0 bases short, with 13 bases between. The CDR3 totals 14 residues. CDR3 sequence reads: CATKWTASGNTIYF. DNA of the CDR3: TGTGCCACCAAATGGACAGCCTCTGGAAACACCATATATTTT.

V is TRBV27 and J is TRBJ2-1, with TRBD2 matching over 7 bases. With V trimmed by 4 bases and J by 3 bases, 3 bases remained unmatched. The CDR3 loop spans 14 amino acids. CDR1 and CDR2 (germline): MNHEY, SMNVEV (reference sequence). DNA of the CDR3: TGTGCCAGCAGTTCGGGCGGGGGCTACAATGAGCAGTTCTTC. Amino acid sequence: CASSSGGGYNEQFF.

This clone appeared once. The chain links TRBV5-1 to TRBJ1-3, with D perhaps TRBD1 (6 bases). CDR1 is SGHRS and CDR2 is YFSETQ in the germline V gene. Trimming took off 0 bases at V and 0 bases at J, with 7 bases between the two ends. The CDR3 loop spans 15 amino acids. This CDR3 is CASSLGTVSGNTIYF. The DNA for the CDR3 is TGCGCCAGCAGCTTGGGGACAGTCTCTGGAAACACCATATATTTT.

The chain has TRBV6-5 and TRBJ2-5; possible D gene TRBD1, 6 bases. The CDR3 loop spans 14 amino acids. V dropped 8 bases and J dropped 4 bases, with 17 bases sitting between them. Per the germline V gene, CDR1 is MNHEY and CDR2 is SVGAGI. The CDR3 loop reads CASDTTGIAETQYF. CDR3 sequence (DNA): TGTGCCAGCGACACTACAGGGATAGCAGAGACCCAGTACTTC.

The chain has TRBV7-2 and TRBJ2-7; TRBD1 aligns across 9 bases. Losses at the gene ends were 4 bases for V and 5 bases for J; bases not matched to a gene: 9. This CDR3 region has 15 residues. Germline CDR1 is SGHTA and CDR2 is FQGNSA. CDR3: CASSSPGQGPHEQYF. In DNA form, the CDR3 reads TGTGCCAGCAGCTCCCCGGGACAGGGCCCTCACGAGCAGTACTTC. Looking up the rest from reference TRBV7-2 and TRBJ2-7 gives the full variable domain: GAGVSQSPSNKVTEKGKDVELRCDPISGHTALYWYRQSLGQGLEFLIYFQGNSAPDKSGLPSDRFSAERTGGSVSTLTIQRTQQEDSAVYLCASSSPGQGPHEQYFGPGTRLTVT.

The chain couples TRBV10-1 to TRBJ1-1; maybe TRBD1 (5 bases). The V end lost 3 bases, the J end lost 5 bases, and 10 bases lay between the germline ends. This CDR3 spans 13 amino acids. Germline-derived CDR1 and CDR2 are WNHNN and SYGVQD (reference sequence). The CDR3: CASSDPGGTEAFF. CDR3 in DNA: TGCGCCAGCAGTGACCCGGGGGGTACTGAAGCTTTCTTT.

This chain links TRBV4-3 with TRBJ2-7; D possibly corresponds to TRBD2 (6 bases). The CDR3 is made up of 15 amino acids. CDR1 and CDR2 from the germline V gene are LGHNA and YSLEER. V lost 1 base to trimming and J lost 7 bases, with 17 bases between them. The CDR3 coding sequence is TGCGCCAGCAGCCAAGGGTACGGGACTCCGGGGGAGCAGTACTTC. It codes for CASSQGYGTPGEQYF.

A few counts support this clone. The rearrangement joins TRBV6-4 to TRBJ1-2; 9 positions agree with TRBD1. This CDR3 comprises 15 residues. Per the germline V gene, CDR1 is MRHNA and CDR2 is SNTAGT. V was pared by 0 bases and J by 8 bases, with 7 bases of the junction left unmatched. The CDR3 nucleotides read TGTGCCAGCAGTGACTCTGAGGGGACAGGGATGGGCTACACCTTC. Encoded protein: CASSDSEGTGMGYTF.

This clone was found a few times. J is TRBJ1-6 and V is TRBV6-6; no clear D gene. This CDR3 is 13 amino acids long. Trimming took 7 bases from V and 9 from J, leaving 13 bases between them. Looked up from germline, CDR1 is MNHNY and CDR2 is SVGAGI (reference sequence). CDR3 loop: CASTKEGGSPLHF. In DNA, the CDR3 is TGTGCCAGCACCAAAGAGGGCGGTTCACCCCTCCACTTT.

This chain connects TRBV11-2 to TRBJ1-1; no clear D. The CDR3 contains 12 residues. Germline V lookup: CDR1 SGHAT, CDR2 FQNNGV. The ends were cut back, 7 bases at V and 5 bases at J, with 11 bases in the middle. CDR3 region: CASNYDRTEAFF. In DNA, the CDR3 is TGTGCCAGCAACTACGATCGGACTGAAGCTTTCTTT.

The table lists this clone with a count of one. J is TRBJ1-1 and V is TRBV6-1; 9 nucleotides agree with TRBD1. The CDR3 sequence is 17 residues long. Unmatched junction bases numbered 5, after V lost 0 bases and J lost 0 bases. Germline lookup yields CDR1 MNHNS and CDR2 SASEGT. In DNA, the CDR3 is TGTGCCAGCAGTGAAGCCGGACAGGGGTTGGTGAACACTGAAGCTTTCTTT. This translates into CASSEAGQGLVNTEAFF.

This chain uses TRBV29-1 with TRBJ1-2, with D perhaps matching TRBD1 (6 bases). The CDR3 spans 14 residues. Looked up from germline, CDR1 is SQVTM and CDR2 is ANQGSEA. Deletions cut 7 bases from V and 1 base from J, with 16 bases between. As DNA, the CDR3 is TGCAGCGCCTCGAAGGCAGGGGTTAACTATGGCTACACCTTC. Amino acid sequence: CSASKAGVNYGYTF.

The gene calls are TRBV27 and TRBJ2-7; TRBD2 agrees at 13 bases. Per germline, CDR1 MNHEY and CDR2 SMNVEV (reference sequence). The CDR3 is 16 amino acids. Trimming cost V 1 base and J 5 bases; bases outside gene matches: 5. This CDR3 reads CASSLFGTSGADEQYF. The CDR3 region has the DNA TGTGCCAGCAGTTTATTCGGGACTAGCGGGGCAGACGAGCAGTACTTC.